These 13 T cell receptor beta chains were sequenced from one sample in a study of T cells in Graves' hyperthyroidism and ophthalmopathy. Regions amplified from RNA transcripts were the TCR beta CDR3 regions. A first-round RT-PCR of the TCR CDR3 used the HTBI primer set. Each CDR3 protein is one row after TCRdb ran MiXCR on the multiplex PCR reads. Of approximately 400,000 distinct CDR3 sequences listed, approximately 15% are singletons. The sequencing input was blood. The source is a woman aged 55 to 70 with Graves' hyperthyroidism.

This clonotype was recorded at least ten times. The rearrangement links TRBV12-3 or TRBV12-4 to TRBJ2-7, with D possibly TRBD2 on 7 matching bases. CDR3 size: 14 residues. V shed 5 bases and J shed 5 bases, with 16 bases lying between them. The CDR3 region has the DNA TGTGCCAGCAGTCTAGGGGGGGGTGTCAACGAGCAGTACTTC. Encoded protein: CASSLGGGVNEQYF.

V usage is TRBV7-9 and J usage is TRBJ2-4; no clear D gene. Trimming stripped 5 bases from V and 5 bases from J, with 19 bases between. This CDR3 has 16 residues. CDR1 SEHNR and CDR2 FQNEAQ come from the germline V gene (reference sequence). The CDR3 is CASSLIILGSENIQYF. Here the CDR3 DNA reads TGTGCCAGCAGCCTAATAATATTAGGCTCAGAAAACATTCAGTACTTC. Full variable domain (outside the CDR3, taken from reference TRBV7-9 and TRBJ2-4): DTGVSQNPRHKITKRGQNVTFRCDPISEHNRLYWYRQTLGQGPEFLTYFQNEAQLEKSRLLSDRFSAERPKGSFSTLEIQRTEQGDSAMYLCASSLIILGSENIQYFGAGTRLSVL.

This clonotype has a count of ten or more. This chain links TRBV27 with TRBJ1-4, with 8 bases matching TRBD1. The CDR3 has 13 amino acids. Germline assignment: CDR1 MNHEY and CDR2 SMNVEV (reference sequence). Losses at the gene ends were 2 bases for V and 8 bases for J; bases not matched to a gene: 1. CDR3 loop: CASSLQGAEKLFF. Written as DNA, the CDR3 is TGTGCCAGCAGTTTACAGGGGGCGGAAAAACTGTTTTTT.

CDR3 loop: CSATTGQGAGGYTF. The CDR3 nucleotides are TGCAGTGCTACCACCGGACAGGGGGCGGGAGGCTACACCTTC. V usage is TRBV20-1 and J usage is TRBJ1-2; 11 bases match TRBD1. Losses at the gene ends were 4 bases for V and 8 bases for J; bases not matched to a gene: 9. The CDR3 consists of 14 residues. Per germline, CDR1 DFQATT and CDR2 SNEGSKA (reference sequence).

The gene calls are TRBV10-1 and TRBJ2-7, with D possibly matching TRBD1 (5 bases). CDR1 WNHNN and CDR2 SYGVQD come from the germline V gene (reference sequence). Deletions cut 4 bases from V and 7 bases from J, with 20 bases between. The CDR3 is 15 amino acids. The CDR3: CASSGGVGPTREQYF. The CDR3, as DNA: TGCGCCAGCAGTGGAGGTGTGGGGCCGACCAGGGAGCAGTACTTC.

This clonotype has at least ten counts. The chain is built from TRBV13 and TRBJ2-7, with 11 bases identical to TRBD2. The V segment lost 5 bases and the J segment 5 bases; nucleotides outside the gene matches: 8. The CDR3 totals 15 residues. Germline V gives CDR1 PRHDT, CDR2 FYEKMQ (reference sequence). The CDR3 DNA reads as TGTGCCAGCAGCAGGGGGACTAGCGGACCTAACGAGCAGTACTTC. Translation: CASSRGTSGPNEQYF.

There are a few counts of this clonotype. This chain joins TRBV4-1 and TRBJ1-1; D gene unclear. Trimming removed 0 bases at V and 3 bases at J, with 20 bases between. The CDR3 contains 18 residues. Germline CDR1 MGHRA, CDR2 YSYEKL. Here the CDR3 DNA reads TGCGCCAGCAGCCAAGAGCGGGGTTGGGTTTGGGAGGACACTGAAGCTTTCTTT. Protein: CASSQERGWVWEDTEAFF.

This clonotype was detected ten times or more. The V gene is TRBV7-8, the J gene TRBJ2-7; the D call may be TRBD1 or TRBD2 (5 bases each). V was clipped by 5 bases and J by 5 bases, with 22 bases between them. The germline V gene has CDR1 SGHVS and CDR2 FQNEAQ. This CDR3 is 16 amino acids long. This CDR3 is CASSAGDGSGRHEQYF. As DNA, the CDR3 is TGTGCCAGCAGCGCTGGGGATGGATCGGGGCGCCACGAGCAGTACTTC.

This clonotype has ten or more counts. The chain couples TRBV20-1 to TRBJ2-3; D uncertain. Trimming took off 0 bases at V and 0 bases at J, with 13 bases between the two ends. The CDR3 extends over 16 amino acids. Germline assignment: CDR1 DFQATT and CDR2 SNEGSKA (reference sequence). CDR3 nucleotides: TGCAGTGCTAGAGATCCGTTTGAGAAAAGCACAGATACGCAGTATTTT. Amino acid sequence: CSARDPFEKSTDTQYF.

This clonotype was detected many times. The chain employs TRBV3-1 and TRBJ1-2; D unclear. CDR3 size: 13 residues. The V end was cut by 5 bases, the J end by 5 bases, with 12 bases between. Germline CDR1 is LGHDT and CDR2 is YNNKEL (reference sequence). CDR3 residues: CASSDPRGYGYTF. The CDR3 bases are TGTGCCAGCAGCGACCCCCGAGGTTATGGCTACACCTTC.

This clonotype was seen many times. The J gene is TRBJ1-2, the V gene TRBV5-1, with a tentative D call TRBD1 (6 bases). The germline V gene encodes CDR1 SGHRS and CDR2 YFSETQ. With 4 bases removed from V and 4 bases from J, the gap between germline ends came to 20 bases. This CDR3 comprises 16 residues. CDR3 residues: CASSPDSILGFYGYTF. The DNA for the CDR3 is TGCGCCAGCAGCCCGGACAGTATTCTCGGGTTCTATGGCTACACCTTC. Together with reference TRBV5-1 and TRBJ1-2, the CDR3 gives the full variable domain: KAGVTQTPRYLIKTRGQQVTLSCSPISGHRSVSWYQQTPGQGLQFLFEYFSETQRNKGNFPGRFSGRQFSNSRSEMNVSTLELGDSALYLCASSPDSILGFYGYTFGSGTRLTVV.

This clonotype was seen a few times. Being one base from a much bigger clone, this may be a read error. The chain joins TRBV11-2 to TRBJ2-7; 9 bases match TRBD2. CDR1 and CDR2 (germline): SGHAT, FQNNGV. CDR3 size: 14 residues. With V trimmed by 2 bases and J by 4 bases, 3 bases remained unmatched. Here the CDR3 reads CASSLLTSGYEQYF. As DNA, the CDR3 is TGTGCCAGCAGCTTATTGACTAGCGGATACGAGCAGTACTTC.

V usage is TRBV5-4 and J usage is TRBJ1-2, with TRBD1 matching over 7 bases. CDR3 length: 16 residues. J gave up 8 bases and V 2 bases, and 15 bases lay outside the gene matches. CDR1 is SGHNT and CDR2 is YYREEE in the germline V gene (reference sequence). Here the CDR3 reads CASSLFLGGGAKGYTF. CDR3 coding DNA: TGTGCCAGCAGCTTATTTCTTGGAGGGGGCGCAAAGGGCTACACCTTC.